The clone carrying this T cell receptor (beta chain) was seen ten or more times. Profiles of TCR beta VDJ and CDR3 were generated from a genomic DNA template. TCRdb reanalysed the reads using MiXCR and keeps one entry per CDR3 protein. The sample gives hundreds of thousands of distinct CDR3 sequences, 55% to 75% of which show up once; under 5% is in the top ten. CDR3 length: 14 amino acids. Germline loops: CDR1 GTSNPN, CDR2 SVGIG (reference sequence). The ends were cut back, 0 bases at V and 0 bases at J, with 9 bases in the middle. The source of the sample is a study of CD8+CD57+ T cells in acquired aplastic anemia.

Sample: sorted CD4+, CD8+, or CD8+CD57+ T cells (not recorded which) from PBMCs. The sequence derives from a human donor in good health, serving as a control. The V call is TRBV30, the J call TRBJ2-7; D gene uncertain. The CDR3 coding sequence is TGTGCCTGGAGTGTAGGGCTGATCTCCTACGAGCAGTACTTC. Protein: CAWSVGLISYEQYF.